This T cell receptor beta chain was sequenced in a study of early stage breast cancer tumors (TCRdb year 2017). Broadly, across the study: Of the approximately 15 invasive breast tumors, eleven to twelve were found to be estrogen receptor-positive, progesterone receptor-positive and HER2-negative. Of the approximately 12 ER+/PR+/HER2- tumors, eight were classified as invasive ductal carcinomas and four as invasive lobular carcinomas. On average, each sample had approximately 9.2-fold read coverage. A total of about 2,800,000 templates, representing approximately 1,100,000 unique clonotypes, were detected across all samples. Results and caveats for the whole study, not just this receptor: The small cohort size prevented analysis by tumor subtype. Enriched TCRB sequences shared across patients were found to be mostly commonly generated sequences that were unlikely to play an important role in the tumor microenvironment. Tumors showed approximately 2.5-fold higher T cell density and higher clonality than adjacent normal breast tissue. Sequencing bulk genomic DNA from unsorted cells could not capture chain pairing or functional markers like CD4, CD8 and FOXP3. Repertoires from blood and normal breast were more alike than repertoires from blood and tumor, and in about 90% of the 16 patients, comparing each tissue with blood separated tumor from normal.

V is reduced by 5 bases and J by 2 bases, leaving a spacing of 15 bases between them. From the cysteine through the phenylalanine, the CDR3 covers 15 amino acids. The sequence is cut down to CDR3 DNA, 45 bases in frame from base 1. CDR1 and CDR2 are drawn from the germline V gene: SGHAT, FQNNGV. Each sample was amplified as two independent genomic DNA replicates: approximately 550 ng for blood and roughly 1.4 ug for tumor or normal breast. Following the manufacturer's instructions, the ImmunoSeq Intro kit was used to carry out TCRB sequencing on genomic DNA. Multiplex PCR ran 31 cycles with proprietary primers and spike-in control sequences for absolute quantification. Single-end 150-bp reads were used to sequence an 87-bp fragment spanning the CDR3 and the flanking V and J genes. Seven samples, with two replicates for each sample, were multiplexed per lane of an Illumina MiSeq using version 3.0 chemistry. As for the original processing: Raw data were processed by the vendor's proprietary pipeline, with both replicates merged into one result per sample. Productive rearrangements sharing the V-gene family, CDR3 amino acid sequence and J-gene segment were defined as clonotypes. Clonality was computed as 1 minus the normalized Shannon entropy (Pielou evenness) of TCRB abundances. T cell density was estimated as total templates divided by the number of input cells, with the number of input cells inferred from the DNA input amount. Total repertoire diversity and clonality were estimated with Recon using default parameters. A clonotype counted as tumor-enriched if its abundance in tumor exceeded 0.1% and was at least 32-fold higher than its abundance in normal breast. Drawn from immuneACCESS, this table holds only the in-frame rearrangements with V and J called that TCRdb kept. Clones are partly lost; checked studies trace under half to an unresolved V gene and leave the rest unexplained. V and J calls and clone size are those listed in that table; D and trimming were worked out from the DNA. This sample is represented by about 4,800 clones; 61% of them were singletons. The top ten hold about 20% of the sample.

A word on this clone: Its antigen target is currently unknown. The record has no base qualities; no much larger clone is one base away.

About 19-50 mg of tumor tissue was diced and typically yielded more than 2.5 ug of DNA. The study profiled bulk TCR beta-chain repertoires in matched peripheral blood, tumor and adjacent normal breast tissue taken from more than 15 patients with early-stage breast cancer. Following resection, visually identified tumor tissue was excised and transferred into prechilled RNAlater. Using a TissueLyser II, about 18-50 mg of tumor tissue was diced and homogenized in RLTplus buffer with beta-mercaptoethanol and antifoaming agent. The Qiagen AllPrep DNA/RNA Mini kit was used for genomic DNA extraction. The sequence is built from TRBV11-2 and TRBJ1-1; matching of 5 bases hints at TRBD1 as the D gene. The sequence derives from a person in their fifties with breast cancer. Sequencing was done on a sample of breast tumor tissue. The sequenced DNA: TGTGCCAGCAGCCCTAGAGGGGATTTCAACACTGAAGCTTTCTTT. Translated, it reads CASSPRGDFNTEAFF.